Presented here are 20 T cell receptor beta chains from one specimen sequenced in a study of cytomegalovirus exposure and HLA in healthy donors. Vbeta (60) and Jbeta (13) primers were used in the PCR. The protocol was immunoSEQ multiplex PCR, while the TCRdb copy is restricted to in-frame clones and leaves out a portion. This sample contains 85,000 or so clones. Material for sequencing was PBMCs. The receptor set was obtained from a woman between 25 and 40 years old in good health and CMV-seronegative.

CDR3 in DNA: TGTGCCACCCATATCGGGACAGGGATTAATGAAAAACTGTTTTTT. This encodes CATHIGTGINEKLFF. J is TRBJ1-4 and V is TRBV19; TRBD1 matches 9 bases. The CDR3 consists of 15 residues. Germline V gives CDR1 LNHDA, CDR2 SQIVND (reference sequence). V dropped 10 bases and J dropped 4; count of bases not matched to a gene: 10.

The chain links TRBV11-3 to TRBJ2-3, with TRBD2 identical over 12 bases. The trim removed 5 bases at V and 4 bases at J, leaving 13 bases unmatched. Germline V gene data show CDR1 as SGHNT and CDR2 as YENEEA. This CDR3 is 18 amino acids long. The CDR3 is CASSRGLAGGPGSDTQYF. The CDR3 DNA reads TGTGCCAGCAGCCGAGGGCTAGCGGGGGGGCCGGGTTCAGATACGCAGTATTTT.

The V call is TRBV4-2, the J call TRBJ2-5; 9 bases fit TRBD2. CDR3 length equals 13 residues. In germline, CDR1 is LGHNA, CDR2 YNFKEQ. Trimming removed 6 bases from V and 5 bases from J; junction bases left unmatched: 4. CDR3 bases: TGTGCCAGCAGGGGCGGGGGGGCGGAGACCCAGTACTTC. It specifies CASRGGGAETQYF.

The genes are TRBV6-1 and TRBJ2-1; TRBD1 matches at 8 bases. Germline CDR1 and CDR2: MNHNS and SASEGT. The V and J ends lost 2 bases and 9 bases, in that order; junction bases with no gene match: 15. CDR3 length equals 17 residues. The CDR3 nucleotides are TGTGCCAGCAGTGAATCGTGGTCGGGCAGGGGGCTTGCTGAGCAGTTCTTC. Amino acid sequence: CASSESWSGRGLAEQFF.

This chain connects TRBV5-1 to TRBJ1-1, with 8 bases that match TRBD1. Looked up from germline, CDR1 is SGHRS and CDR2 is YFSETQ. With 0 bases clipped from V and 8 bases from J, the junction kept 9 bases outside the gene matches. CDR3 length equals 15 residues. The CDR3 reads CASSLALGQGAEAFF. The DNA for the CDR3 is TGCGCCAGCAGCTTGGCTTTGGGGCAGGGGGCGGAAGCTTTCTTT.

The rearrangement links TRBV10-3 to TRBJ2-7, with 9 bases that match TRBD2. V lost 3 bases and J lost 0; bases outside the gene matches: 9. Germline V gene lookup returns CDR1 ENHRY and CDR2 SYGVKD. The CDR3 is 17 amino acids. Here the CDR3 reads CAISDPTSGIRSYEQYF. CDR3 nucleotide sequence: TGTGCCATCAGTGACCCGACTAGCGGCATTCGCTCCTACGAGCAGTACTTC.

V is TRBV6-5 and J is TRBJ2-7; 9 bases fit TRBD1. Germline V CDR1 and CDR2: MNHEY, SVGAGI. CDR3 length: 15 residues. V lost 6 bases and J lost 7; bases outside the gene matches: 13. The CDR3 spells CASSPGTGKTTEQYF. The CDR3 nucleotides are TGTGCCAGCAGCCCCGGGACAGGGAAGACAACGGAGCAGTACTTC.

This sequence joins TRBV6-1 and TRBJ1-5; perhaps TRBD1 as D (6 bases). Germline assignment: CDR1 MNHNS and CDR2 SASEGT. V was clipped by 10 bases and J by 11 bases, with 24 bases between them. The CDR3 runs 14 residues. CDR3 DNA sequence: TGTGCCACCCGAGGCAGGGCAGTCGCAGGGGCCCAGCATTTT. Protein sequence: CATRGRAVAGAQHF.

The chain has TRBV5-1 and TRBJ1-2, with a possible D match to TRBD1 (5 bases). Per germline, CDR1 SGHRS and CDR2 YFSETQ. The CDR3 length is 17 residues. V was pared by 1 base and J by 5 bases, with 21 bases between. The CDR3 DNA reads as TGCGCCAGCAGCTTGTCTGGCGCTGGGGCCGGGGGATATGGCTACACCTTC. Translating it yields CASSLSGAGAGGYGYTF. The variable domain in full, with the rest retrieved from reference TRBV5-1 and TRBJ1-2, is KAGVTQTPRYLIKTRGQQVTLSCSPISGHRSVSWYQQTPGQGLQFLFEYFSETQRNKGNFPGRFSGRQFSNSRSEMNVSTLELGDSALYLCASSLSGAGAGGYGYTFGSGTRLTVV.

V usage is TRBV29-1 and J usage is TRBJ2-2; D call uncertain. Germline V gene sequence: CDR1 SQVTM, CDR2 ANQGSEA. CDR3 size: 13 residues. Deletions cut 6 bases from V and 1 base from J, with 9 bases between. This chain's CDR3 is CSVVGLNTGELFF. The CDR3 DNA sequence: TGCAGCGTGGTCGGGTTGAACACCGGGGAGCTGTTTTTT.

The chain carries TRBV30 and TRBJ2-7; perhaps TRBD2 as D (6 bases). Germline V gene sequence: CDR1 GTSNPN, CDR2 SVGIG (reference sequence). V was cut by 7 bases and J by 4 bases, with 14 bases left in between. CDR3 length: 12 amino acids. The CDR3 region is CAFTAGAYEQYF. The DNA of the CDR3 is TGTGCCTTCACAGCGGGCGCGTACGAGCAGTACTTC.

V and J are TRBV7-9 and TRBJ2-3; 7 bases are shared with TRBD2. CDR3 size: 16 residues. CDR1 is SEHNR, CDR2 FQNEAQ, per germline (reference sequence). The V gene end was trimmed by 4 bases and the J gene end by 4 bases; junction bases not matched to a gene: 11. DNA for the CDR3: TGTGCCAGCAGCTCCGAGGGCGGGAGAGGGGCAGATACGCAGTATTTT. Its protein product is CASSSEGGRGADTQYF.

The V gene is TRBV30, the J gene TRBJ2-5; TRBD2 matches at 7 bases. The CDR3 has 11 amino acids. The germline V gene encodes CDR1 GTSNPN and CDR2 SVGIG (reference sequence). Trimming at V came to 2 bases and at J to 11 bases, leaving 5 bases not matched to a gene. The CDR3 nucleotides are TGTGCCTGGAGTCTTGGGGGGGAGCAGTACTTC. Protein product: CAWSLGGEQYF.

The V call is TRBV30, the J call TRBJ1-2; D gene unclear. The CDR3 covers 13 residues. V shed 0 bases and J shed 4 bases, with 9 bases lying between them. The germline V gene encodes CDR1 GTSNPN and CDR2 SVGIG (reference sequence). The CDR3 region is CAWSVGEGYGYTF. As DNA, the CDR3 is TGTGCCTGGAGTGTCGGGGAGGGCTATGGCTACACCTTC.

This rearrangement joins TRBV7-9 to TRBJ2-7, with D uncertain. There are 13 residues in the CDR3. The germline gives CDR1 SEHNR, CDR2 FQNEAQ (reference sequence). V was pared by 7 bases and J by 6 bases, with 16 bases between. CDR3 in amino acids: CASTPRSAVEQYF. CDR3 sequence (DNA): TGTGCCAGCACCCCTCGATCTGCGGTCGAGCAGTACTTC.

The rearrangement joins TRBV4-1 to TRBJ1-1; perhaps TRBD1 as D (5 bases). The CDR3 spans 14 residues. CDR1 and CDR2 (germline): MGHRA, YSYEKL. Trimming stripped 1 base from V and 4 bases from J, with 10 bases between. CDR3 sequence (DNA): TGCGCCAGCAGCCAAGGCGGGGGGGGCACTGAAGCTTTCTTT. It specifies CASSQGGGGTEAFF.

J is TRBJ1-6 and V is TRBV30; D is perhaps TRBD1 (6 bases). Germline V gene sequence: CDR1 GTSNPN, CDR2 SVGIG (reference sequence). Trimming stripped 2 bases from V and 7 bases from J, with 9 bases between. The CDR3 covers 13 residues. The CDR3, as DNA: TGTGCCTGGAGTTCCGGACAGAATTCACCCCTCCACTTT. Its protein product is CAWSSGQNSPLHF.

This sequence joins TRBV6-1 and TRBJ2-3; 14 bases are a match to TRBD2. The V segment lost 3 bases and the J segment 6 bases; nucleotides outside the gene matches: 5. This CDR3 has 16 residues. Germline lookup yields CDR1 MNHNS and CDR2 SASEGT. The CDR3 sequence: CASSDTWTSGRDTQYF. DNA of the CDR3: TGTGCCAGCAGTGATACCTGGACTAGCGGGAGGGATACGCAGTATTTT.

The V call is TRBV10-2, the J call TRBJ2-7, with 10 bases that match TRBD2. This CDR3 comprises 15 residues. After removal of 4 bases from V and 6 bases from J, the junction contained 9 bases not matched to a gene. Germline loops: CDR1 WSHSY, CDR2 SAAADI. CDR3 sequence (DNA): TGCGCCAGCAGTGTTTTGCTAGCGGGAGCCCCCGAGCAGTACTTC. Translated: CASSVLLAGAPEQYF.

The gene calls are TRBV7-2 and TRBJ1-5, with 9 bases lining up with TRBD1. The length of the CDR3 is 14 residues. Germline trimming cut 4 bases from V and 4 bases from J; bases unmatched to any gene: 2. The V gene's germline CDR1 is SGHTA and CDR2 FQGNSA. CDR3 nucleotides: TGTGCCAGCAGCTGGGGACAGGGAAATCAGCCCCAGCATTTT. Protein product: CASSWGQGNQPQHF.